The next 19 T cell receptor beta chains were all read from a single sample in a study of T cell repertoires in cytomegalovirus infection. Their cognate antigens are unknown. TCRdb re-analysed the reads in MiXCR, keeping a single row per CDR3 protein. The data hold around 200,000 distinct CDR3 sequences, with around 35% observed a single time. Sequencing was performed on CD8+ T cells from cultured PBMCs, taken from culture after CMV antigen stimulation. Every receptor here comes from a human donor in good health (CMV status not recorded). Some clones in this sample may be carry-over from other donors' samples.

The chain links TRBV12-3 or TRBV12-4 to TRBJ1-1; D ambiguous. There are 12 residues in the CDR3. V was cut by 2 bases and J by 5 bases, with 6 bases left in between. The CDR3 region is CASSLPGTEAFF. CDR3 bases: TGTGCCAGCAGTTTACCCGGTACTGAAGCTTTCTTT.

This chain joins TRBV27 and TRBJ2-3; 9 positions agree with TRBD1. J gave up 6 bases and V 3 bases, and 10 bases lay outside the gene matches. This CDR3 is built from 16 residues. Germline loops: CDR1 MNHEY, CDR2 SMNVEV (reference sequence). CDR3 residues: CASSLAPDRGFDTQYF. DNA of the CDR3: TGTGCCAGCAGTTTGGCCCCGGACAGGGGATTCGATACGCAGTATTTT.

The chain employs TRBV27 and TRBJ2-5, with D uncertain. Trimming left V 0 bases short and J 5 bases short, with 7 bases between. The CDR3 loop spans 13 amino acids. CDR1 and CDR2 from the germline V gene are MNHEY and SMNVEV (reference sequence). This CDR3 reads CASSLSSRETQYF. CDR3 coding DNA: TGTGCCAGCAGTTTATCCTCTCGCGAGACCCAGTACTTC.

This clonotype was detected many times. The gene calls are TRBV12-3 or TRBV12-4 and TRBJ1-2; 7 positions agree with TRBD1. The CDR3 is 16 residues long. V was clipped by 5 bases and J by 1 base; unmatched bases: 10. The CDR3 region is CASSPDRALLNYGYTF. The CDR3 DNA reads TGTGCCAGCAGTCCCGACAGGGCCCTACTTAACTATGGCTACACCTTC.

This clonotype was recorded a few times. This chain connects TRBV12-3 or TRBV12-4 to TRBJ2-3; D gene ambiguous. V was shortened by 2 bases and J by 0 bases, with 12 bases between the two germline ends. The CDR3 is 16 amino acids. The CDR3 here is CASSLRRRPSTDTQYF. The CDR3 bases are TGTGCCAGCAGTTTACGGCGACGGCCTAGCACAGATACGCAGTATTTT.

The gene calls are TRBV27 and TRBJ2-5; 7 nucleotides match TRBD2. The junction had 3 bases not matched to a gene; V was cut back by 0 bases and J by 2 bases. This CDR3 comprises 15 residues. Germline CDR1 and CDR2: MNHEY and SMNVEV (reference sequence). CDR3 residues: CASSLSNSGQETQYF. CDR3 DNA sequence: TGTGCCAGCAGTTTATCGAATAGCGGGCAAGAGACCCAGTACTTC.

This chain links TRBV7-6 with TRBJ1-1; D gene ambiguous. Per the germline V gene, CDR1 is SGHVS and CDR2 is FNYEAQ. The CDR3 extends over 11 amino acids. The V and J ends lost 6 bases and 8 bases respectively, with 10 bases between them. The CDR3 here is CASRGSEEAFF. The CDR3 coding sequence is TGTGCCAGCAGAGGCTCCGAGGAAGCTTTCTTT.

This chain joins TRBV2 and TRBJ2-5, with 7 nucleotides matching TRBD2. The CDR3 runs 15 residues. Germline V CDR1 and CDR2: SNHLY, FYNNEI. J was trimmed by 2 bases and V by 8 bases; bases with no gene match: 11. The CDR3 bases are TGTGCCAGCGCGGGGAGGGGCGCGAGGCAAGAGACCCAGTACTTC. Its translation: CASAGRGARQETQYF. The full variable domain, completed using reference TRBV2 and TRBJ2-5, is EPEVTQTPSHQVTQMGQEVILRCVPISNHLYFYWYRQILGQKVEFLVSFYNNEISEKSEIFDDQFSVERPDGSNFTLKIRSTKLEDSAMYFCASAGRGARQETQYFGPGTRLLVL.

This clonotype was found a few times. The CDR3 loop is CASSLRTSGDTQYF. CDR3 sequence (DNA): TGTGCCAGCAGTCTCCGGACTAGCGGAGATACGCAGTATTTT. The chain is built from TRBV27 and TRBJ2-3; 10 bases match TRBD2. In germline, CDR1 is MNHEY, CDR2 SMNVEV (reference sequence). V shed 5 bases, J shed 5 bases, and the junction held 4 bases outside the gene matches. The CDR3 runs 14 residues.

The chain links TRBV7-8 to TRBJ2-1; 10 bases align to TRBD2. V lost 2 bases and J lost 6; bases outside the gene matches: 7. The germline CDR1 and CDR2 sequences are SGHVS and FQNEAQ. This CDR3 spans 16 amino acids. The CDR3 sequence: CASSLPRLAGTNEQFF. The CDR3 nucleotides are TGTGCCAGCAGCTTACCGCGACTAGCGGGCACCAATGAGCAGTTCTTC.

The CDR3 DNA reads as TGTGCCAGCAGTTTACGGGACCGCAGGGATGAAAAACTGTTTTTT. It encodes CASSLRDRRDEKLFF. The rearrangement links TRBV28 to TRBJ1-4, with a possible D match to TRBD1 (5 bases). Germline loops: CDR1 MDHEN, CDR2 SYDVKM. Trimming removed 2 bases at V and 6 bases at J, with 13 bases between. This CDR3 comprises 15 residues.

This sequence joins TRBV10-3 and TRBJ2-7, with a tentative D call TRBD1 (5 bases). Trimming stripped 4 bases from V and 3 bases from J, with 10 bases between. CDR1 is ENHRY and CDR2 is SYGVKD in the germline V gene. The CDR3 covers 13 residues. CDR3 coding DNA: TGTGCCATCAGTGGCCCAGGGATCTACGAGCAGTACTTC. Translating it yields CAISGPGIYEQYF.

This clonotype was counted only a few times. The rearrangement links TRBV7-4 to TRBJ2-7; no clear D gene. CDR3 length equals 12 residues. Germline V CDR1 and CDR2: SGHVT, SQSDAQ. The V and J ends lost 5 bases and 5 bases respectively, with 10 bases between them. CDR3 sequence reads: CASSVPGNEQYF. CDR3 sequence (DNA): TGTGCCAGCAGCGTCCCCGGCAACGAGCAGTACTTC.

The chain uses TRBV20-1 and TRBJ2-3, with D maybe TRBD2 (6 bases). This CDR3 region has 17 residues. Trimming took off 6 bases at V and 2 bases at J, with 24 bases between the two ends. Germline CDR1 DFQATT, CDR2 SNEGSKA (reference sequence). CDR3 amino acids: CSAQPLFSGDFTDTQYF. The CDR3 DNA reads as TGCAGTGCCCAACCCCTCTTTAGCGGCGACTTCACAGATACGCAGTATTTT.

J is TRBJ2-7 and V is TRBV14; D unclear. Trimming shortened V by 3 bases and J by 6 bases, and 6 bases separated the two germline ends. The CDR3 spans 11 residues. Germline V gene lookup returns CDR1 SGHDN and CDR2 FVKESK. The CDR3 DNA follows: TGTGCCAGCAGCCACCAGGTCGAGCAGTACTTC. It specifies CASSHQVEQYF.

The V gene is TRBV6-1, the J gene TRBJ2-6; D is possibly TRBD1 (7 bases). This CDR3 spans 18 amino acids. CDR1 is MNHNS and CDR2 is SASEGT in the germline V gene. The V and J ends lost 3 bases and 1 base respectively, with 16 bases between them. CDR3 nucleotides: TGTGCCAGCAGTGATTTCAAGACAGGGACTTCTGGGGCCAACGTCCTGACTTTC. It encodes CASSDFKTGTSGANVLTF.

The CDR3 nucleotides are TGTGCCAGCAGCTTAGATCACCAGGGGGCCCGCACAGATACGCAGTATTTT. Translation: CASSLDHQGARTDTQYF. This chain links TRBV11-2 with TRBJ2-3, with 8 nucleotides matching TRBD1. V was clipped by 0 bases and J by 1 base; unmatched bases: 6. The CDR3 spans 17 residues. Germline-derived CDR1 and CDR2 are SGHAT and FQNNGV. Full variable domain (rest looked up from reference TRBV11-2 and TRBJ2-3): EAGVAQSPRYKIIEKRQSVAFWCNPISGHATLYWYQQILGQGPKLLIQFQNNGVVDDSQLPKDRFSAERLKGVDSTLKIQPAKLEDSAVYLCASSLDHQGARTDTQYFGPGTRLTVL.

This clonotype has only a few counts. The chain joins TRBV28 to TRBJ2-5; perhaps TRBD2 as D (5 bases). Per germline, CDR1 MDHEN and CDR2 SYDVKM. Trimming took 3 bases from V and 5 from J, leaving 16 bases between them. CDR3 length: 15 amino acids. The CDR3 spells CASSFISEGRETQYF. The CDR3, as DNA: TGTGCCAGCAGTTTTATATCTGAGGGCAGGGAGACCCAGTACTTC.

This sequence joins TRBV11-3 and TRBJ1-1; perhaps TRBD1 as D (6 bases). The CDR3 loop spans 13 amino acids. CDR1 and CDR2 (germline): SGHNT, YENEEA. V was pared by 1 base and J by 6 bases, with 9 bases between. CDR3 amino acids: CASSLVNRAEAFF. The CDR3 coding sequence is TGTGCCAGCAGCTTAGTAAACAGGGCTGAAGCTTTCTTT.